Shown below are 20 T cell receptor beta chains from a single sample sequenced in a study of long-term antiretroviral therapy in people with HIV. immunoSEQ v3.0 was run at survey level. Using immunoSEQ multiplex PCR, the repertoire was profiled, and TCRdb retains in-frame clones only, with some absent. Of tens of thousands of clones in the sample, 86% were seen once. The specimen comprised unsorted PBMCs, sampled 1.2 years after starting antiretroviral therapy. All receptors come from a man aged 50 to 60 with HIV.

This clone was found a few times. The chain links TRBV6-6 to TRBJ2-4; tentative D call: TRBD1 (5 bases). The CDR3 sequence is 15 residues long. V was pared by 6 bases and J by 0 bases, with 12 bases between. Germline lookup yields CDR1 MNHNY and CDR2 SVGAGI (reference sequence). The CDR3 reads CASRDGQLAKNIQYF. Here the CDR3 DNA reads TGTGCCAGCAGGGACGGACAACTAGCCAAAAACATTCAGTACTTC.

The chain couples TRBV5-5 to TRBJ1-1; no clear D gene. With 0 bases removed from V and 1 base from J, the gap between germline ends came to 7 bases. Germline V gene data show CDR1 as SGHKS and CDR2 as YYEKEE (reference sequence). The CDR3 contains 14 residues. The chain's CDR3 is CASSLEGWNTEAFF. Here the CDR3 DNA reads TGTGCCAGCAGCTTGGAAGGGTGGAACACTGAAGCTTTCTTT.

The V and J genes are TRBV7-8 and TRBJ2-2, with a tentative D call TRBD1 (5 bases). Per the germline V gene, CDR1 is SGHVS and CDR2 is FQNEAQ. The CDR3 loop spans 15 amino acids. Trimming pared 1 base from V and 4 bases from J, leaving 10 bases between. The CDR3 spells CASSLEGLGTGELFF. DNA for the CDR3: TGTGCCAGCAGCTTAGAGGGGTTGGGCACCGGGGAGCTGTTTTTT. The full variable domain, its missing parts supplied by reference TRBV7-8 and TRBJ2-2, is GAGVSQSPRYKVAKRGQDVALRCDPISGHVSLFWYQQALGQGPEFLTYFQNEAQLDKSGLPSDRFFAERPEGSVSTLKIQRTQQEDSAVYLCASSLEGLGTGELFFGEGSRLTVL.

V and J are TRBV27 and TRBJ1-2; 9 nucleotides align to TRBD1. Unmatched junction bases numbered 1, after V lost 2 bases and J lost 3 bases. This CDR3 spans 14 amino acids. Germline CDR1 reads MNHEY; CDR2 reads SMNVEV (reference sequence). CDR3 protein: CASSLRTGDYGYTF. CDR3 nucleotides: TGTGCCAGCAGTTTAAGGACAGGGGACTATGGCTACACCTTC.

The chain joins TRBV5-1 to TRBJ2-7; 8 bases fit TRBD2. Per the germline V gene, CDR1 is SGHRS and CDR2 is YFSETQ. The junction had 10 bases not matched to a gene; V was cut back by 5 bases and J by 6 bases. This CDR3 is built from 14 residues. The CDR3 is CASSKGLAGGEQYF. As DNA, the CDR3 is TGCGCCAGCAGTAAAGGACTAGCCGGTGGCGAGCAGTACTTC.

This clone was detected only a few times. The CDR3 DNA is TGCAGTCCACAGGGGACCTACGAGCAGTACTTC. Translation: CSPQGTYEQYF. V gene TRBV20-1 combines with J gene TRBJ2-7; 7 nucleotides line up with TRBD1. V was clipped by 8 bases and J by 2 bases; unmatched bases: 3. The CDR3 is 11 residues long. Germline V gene sequence: CDR1 DFQATT, CDR2 SNEGSKA (reference sequence).

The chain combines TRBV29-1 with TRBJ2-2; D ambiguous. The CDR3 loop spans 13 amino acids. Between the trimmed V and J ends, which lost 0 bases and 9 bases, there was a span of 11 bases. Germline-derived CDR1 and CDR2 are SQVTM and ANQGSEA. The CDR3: CSVEEPAIRELFF. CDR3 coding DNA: TGCAGCGTTGAAGAACCAGCGATCCGGGAGCTGTTTTTT.

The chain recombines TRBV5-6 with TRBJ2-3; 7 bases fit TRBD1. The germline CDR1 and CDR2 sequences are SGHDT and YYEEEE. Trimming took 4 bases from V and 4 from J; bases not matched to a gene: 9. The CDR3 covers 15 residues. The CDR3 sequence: CASSRIDRAADTQYF. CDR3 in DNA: TGTGCCAGCAGCCGGATCGACAGGGCAGCAGATACGCAGTATTTT. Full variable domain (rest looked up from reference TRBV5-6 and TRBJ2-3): DAGVTQSPTHLIKTRGQQVTLRCSPKSGHDTVSWYQQALGQGPQFIFQYYEEEERQRGNFPDRFSGHQFPNYSSELNVNALLLGDSALYLCASSRIDRAADTQYFGPGTRLTVL.

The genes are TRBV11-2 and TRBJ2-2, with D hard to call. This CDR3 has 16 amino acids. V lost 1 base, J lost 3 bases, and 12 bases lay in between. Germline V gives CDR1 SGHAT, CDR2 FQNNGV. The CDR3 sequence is CASSLVTVKDTGELFF. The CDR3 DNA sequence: TGTGCCAGCAGCTTAGTAACAGTAAAGGACACCGGGGAGCTGTTTTTT.

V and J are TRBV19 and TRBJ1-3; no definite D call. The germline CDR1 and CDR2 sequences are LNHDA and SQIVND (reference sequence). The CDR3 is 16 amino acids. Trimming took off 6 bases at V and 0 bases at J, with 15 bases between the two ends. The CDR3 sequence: CASSPLPSSSGNTIYF. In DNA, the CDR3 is TGTGCCAGTAGCCCTCTGCCTTCGAGCTCTGGAAACACCATATATTTT.

The CDR3 DNA sequence: TGTGCCAGCAGCCTGGGGGGACAGGGGGTTGAAAAACTGTTTTTT. Encoded protein: CASSLGGQGVEKLFF. The chain combines TRBV9 with TRBJ1-4; 11 nucleotides match TRBD1. J was trimmed by 7 bases and V by 4 bases; bases with no gene match: 6. The CDR3 length is 15 residues. Germline V gene lookup returns CDR1 SGDLS and CDR2 YYNGEE.

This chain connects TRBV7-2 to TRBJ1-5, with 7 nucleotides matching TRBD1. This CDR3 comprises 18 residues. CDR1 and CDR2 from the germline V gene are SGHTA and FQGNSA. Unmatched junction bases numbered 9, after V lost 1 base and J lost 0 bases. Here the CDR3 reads CASSLGGTEAYSNQPQHF. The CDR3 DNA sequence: TGTGCCAGCAGCTTAGGCGGGACAGAAGCCTATAGCAATCAGCCCCAGCATTTT.

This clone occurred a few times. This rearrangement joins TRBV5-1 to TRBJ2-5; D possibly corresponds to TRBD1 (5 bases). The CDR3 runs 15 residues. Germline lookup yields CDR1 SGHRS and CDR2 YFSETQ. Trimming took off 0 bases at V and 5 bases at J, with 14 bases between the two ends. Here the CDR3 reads CASSLGASGWETQYF. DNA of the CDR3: TGCGCCAGCAGCTTGGGGGCGTCAGGGTGGGAGACCCAGTACTTC. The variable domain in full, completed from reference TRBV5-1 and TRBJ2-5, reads KAGVTQTPRYLIKTRGQQVTLSCSPISGHRSVSWYQQTPGQGLQFLFEYFSETQRNKGNFPGRFSGRQFSNSRSEMNVSTLELGDSALYLCASSLGASGWETQYFGPGTRLLVL.

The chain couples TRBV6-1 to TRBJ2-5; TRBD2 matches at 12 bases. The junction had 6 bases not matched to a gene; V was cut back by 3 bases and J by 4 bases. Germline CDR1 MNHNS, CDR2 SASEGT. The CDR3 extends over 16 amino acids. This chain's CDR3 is CASSDWTSGDRETQYF. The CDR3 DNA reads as TGTGCCAGCAGTGATTGGACTAGCGGGGATAGAGAGACCCAGTACTTC.

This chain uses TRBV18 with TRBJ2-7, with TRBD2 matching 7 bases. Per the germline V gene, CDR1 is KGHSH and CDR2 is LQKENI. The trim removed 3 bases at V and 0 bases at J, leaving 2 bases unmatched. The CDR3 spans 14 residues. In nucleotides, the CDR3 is TGTGCCAGCTCACCCCCGGGGGGCTCCTACGAGCAGTACTTC. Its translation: CASSPPGGSYEQYF.

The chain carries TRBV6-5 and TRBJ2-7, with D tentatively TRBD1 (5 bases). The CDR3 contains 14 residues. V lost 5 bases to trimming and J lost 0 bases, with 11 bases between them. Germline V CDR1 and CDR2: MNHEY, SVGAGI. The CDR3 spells CASSRTDSSYEQYF. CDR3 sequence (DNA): TGTGCCAGCAGTAGGACCGACAGCTCCTACGAGCAGTACTTC.

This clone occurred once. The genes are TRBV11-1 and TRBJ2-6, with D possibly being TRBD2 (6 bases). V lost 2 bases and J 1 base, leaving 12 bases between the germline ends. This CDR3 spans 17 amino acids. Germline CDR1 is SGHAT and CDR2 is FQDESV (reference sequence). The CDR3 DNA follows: TGTGCCAGCAGCTTATGGGGACTGACTTCTGGGGCCAACGTCCTGACTTTC. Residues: CASSLWGLTSGANVLTF.

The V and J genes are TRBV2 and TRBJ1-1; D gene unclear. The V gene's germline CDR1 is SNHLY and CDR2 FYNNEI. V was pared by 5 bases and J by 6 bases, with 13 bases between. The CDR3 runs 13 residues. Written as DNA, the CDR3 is TGTGCCAGCAGTACAACCCTGGGAGCTGAAGCTTTCTTT. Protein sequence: CASSTTLGAEAFF.

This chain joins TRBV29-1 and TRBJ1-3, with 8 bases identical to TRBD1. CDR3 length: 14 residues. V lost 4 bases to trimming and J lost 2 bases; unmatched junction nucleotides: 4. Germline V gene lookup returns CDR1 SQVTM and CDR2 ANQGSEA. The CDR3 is CSVGQGNAGNTIYF. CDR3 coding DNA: TGCAGCGTTGGACAGGGGAACGCTGGAAACACCATATATTTT.

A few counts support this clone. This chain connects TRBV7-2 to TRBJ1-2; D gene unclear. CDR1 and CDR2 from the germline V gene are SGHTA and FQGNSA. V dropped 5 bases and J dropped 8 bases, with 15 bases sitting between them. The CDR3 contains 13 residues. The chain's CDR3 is CASSQPPTRGYTF. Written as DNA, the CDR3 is TGTGCCAGCAGCCAACCCCCGACGAGAGGCTACACCTTC.